The next 5 T cell receptor beta chains were all read from a single sample in a study of T cell repertoires in cytomegalovirus infection. TCRdb called the reads again in MiXCR, with one record for every CDR3 protein. The data show about 450,000 distinct CDR3 sequences, roughly a third seen once. The sequenced sample was PBMCs. The receptors shown here come from a human donor in good health (CMV status not recorded). Some clones in this sample may be carry-over from other donors' samples.

This clonotype was recorded a few times. The V and J genes are TRBV6-2 or TRBV6-3 and TRBJ2-1; the D is unclear. CDR1 and CDR2 from the germline V gene are MNHEY and SVGEGT. V was pared by 4 bases and J by 8 bases, with 12 bases between. The CDR3 runs 13 residues. CDR3 sequence (DNA): TGTGCCAGCAGTTCCTTCGAGGTGGATGAGCAGTTCTTC. Translation: CASSSFEVDEQFF.

The genes are TRBV7-2 and TRBJ2-1; 14 nucleotides agree with TRBD2. The CDR3 consists of 18 residues. V shed 4 bases and J 4 bases; nucleotides not matched to a gene: 9. Germline assignment: CDR1 SGHTA and CDR2 FQGNSA. The CDR3 spells CASSYHRLAGGGYNEQFF. CDR3 coding DNA: TGTGCCAGCAGCTACCACAGACTAGCGGGGGGGGGATACAATGAGCAGTTCTTC.

The chain links TRBV7-3 to TRBJ1-3; 9 nucleotides agree with TRBD1. The V gene's germline CDR1 is SGHTA and CDR2 FQGTGA. The CDR3 covers 19 residues. V lost 4 bases, J lost 0 bases, and 13 bases stayed unmatched. CDR3 residues: CASSSGQGSPKGSGNTIYF. Here the CDR3 DNA reads TGTGCCAGCAGCTCCGGACAGGGGAGCCCTAAAGGCTCTGGAAACACCATATATTTT.

V gene TRBV2 combines with J gene TRBJ2-3; 7 bases are shared with TRBD2. The CDR3 consists of 14 residues. In germline, CDR1 is SNHLY, CDR2 FYNNEI. J lost 0 bases, V lost 6 bases, and 3 bases had no gene match. As DNA, the CDR3 is TGTGCCAGCAGAACTAGCGAAAGCACAGATACGCAGTATTTT. Translated, it gives CASRTSESTDTQYF.

The J gene is TRBJ2-5, the V gene TRBV20-1; no reliable D call. Trimming shortened V by 0 bases and J by 3 bases, and 14 bases separated the two germline ends. The CDR3 loop spans 15 amino acids. Germline assignment: CDR1 DFQATT and CDR2 SNEGSKA (reference sequence). In nucleotides, the CDR3 is TGCAGTGCTAGAGATTCTGGAAGAAGGGAAGAGACCCAGTACTTC. This gives the protein CSARDSGRREETQYF.